These 2 T cell receptor beta chains came from one sample sequenced in a study of CD8+ T cells in alopecia areata. Treatment specified: oral pan-JAK inhibitor, 5-10 mg twice daily. RNA was extracted and reverse transcribed into cDNA as the sequencing template. Some clones are missing from TCRdb's copy, which holds only in-frame ones; the method was immunoSEQ multiplex PCR. This sample has 87,000 or so clones, with around 71% found just once. Sequenced here: CD8+ T cells sorted from blood, sampled at approximately week 42, from a patient treated with tofacitinib. These receptors originate from a human donor with alopecia areata.

The J gene is TRBJ2-3, the V gene TRBV7-9, with D uncertain. CDR3 size: 12 residues. Trimming took 5 bases from V and 7 from J, leaving 10 bases between them. Germline V gives CDR1 SEHNR, CDR2 FQNEAQ (reference sequence). CDR3 sequence reads: CASSPRGYTQYF. The CDR3 DNA reads TGTGCCAGCAGCCCCCGAGGCTATACGCAGTATTTT. Full variable domain (rest looked up from reference TRBV7-9 and TRBJ2-3): DTGVSQNPRHKITKRGQNVTFRCDPISEHNRLYWYRQTLGQGPEFLTYFQNEAQLEKSRLLSDRFSAERPKGSFSTLEIQRTEQGDSAMYLCASSPRGYTQYFGPGTRLTVL.

The V and J genes are TRBV19 and TRBJ2-7, with 7 bases fitting TRBD1. This CDR3 spans 15 amino acids. The V and J ends lost 3 bases and 5 bases, in that order; junction bases with no gene match: 10. Germline V lookup: CDR1 LNHDA, CDR2 SQIVND (reference sequence). CDR3 nucleotides: TGTGCCAGTAGTATCACAGGGGATCTAGGAGACGAGCAGTACTTC. Translation: CASSITGDLGDEQYF.